The clone carrying this T cell receptor beta chain has a single count. Antigen: not known. Germline is not matched at one junction end, which may reflect a read error. CDR1 and CDR2 (germline): SGHDT, YYEEEE. The CDR3 is made up of 15 amino acids. The sample belongs to a study of OX40 agonist ivuxolimab in advanced cancers. Profiling relied on immunoSEQ multiplex PCR, and the TCRdb table lists in-frame clones only, not all of them. The table has 50,000 to 65,000 clones, approximately 91% seen once; the top ten hold 18%. Overall study results and limits: Expanded clones belonging to CD8+ T cells outnumbered, on average, those of CD4+.

V and J are TRBV5-6 and TRBJ1-2; 9 bases agree with TRBD1. This receptor was obtained from an adult with an advanced solid tumor such as melanoma, head and neck, liver or kidney cancer. The specimen comprised CD4+ or CD8+ T cells sorted from blood, sampled in a trial of the OX40 agonist ivuxolimab. The CDR3 sequence: CASSFGTGGAGGYAF. For the CDR3, the DNA is TGTGCCAGCAGCTTTGGTACAGGGGGCGCGGGTGGCTACGCCTTC.